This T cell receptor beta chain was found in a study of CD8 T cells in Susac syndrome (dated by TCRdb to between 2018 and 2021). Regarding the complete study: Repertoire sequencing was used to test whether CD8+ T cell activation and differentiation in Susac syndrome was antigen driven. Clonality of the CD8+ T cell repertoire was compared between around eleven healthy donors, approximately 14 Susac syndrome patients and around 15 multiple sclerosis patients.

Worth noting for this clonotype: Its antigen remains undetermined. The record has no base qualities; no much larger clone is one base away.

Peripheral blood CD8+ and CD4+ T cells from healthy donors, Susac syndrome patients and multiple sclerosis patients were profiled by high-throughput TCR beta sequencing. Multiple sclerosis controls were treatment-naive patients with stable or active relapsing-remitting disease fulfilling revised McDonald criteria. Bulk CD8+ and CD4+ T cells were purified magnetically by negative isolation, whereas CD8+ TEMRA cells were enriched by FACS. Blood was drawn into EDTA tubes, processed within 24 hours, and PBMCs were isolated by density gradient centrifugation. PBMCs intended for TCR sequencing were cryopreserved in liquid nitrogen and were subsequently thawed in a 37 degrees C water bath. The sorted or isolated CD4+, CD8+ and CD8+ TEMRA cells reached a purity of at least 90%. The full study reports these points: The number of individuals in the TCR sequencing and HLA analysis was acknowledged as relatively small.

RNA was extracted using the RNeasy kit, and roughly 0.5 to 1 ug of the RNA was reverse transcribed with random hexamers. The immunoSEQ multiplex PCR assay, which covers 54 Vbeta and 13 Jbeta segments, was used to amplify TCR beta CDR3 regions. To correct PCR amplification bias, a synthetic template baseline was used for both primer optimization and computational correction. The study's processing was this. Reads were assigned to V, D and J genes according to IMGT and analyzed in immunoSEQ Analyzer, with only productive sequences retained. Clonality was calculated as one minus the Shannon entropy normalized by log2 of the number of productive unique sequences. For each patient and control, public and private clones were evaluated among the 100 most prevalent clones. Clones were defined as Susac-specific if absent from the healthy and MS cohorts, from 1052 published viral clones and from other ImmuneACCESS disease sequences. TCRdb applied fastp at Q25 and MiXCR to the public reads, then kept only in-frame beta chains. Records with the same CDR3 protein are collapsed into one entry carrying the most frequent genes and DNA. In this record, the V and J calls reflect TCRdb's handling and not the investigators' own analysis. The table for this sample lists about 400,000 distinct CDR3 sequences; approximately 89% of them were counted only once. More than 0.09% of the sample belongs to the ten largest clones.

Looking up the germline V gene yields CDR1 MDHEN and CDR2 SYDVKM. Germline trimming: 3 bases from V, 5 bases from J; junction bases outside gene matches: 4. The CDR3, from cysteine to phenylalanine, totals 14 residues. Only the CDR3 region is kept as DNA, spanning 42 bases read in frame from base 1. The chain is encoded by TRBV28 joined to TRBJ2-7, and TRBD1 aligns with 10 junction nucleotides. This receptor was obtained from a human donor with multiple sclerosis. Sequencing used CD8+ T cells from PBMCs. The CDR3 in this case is CASSLDRGYDEQYF. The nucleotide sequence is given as TGTGCCAGCAGTTTGGACAGGGGGTATGACGAGCAGTACTTC.